This T cell receptor (beta chain) was sequenced in a study of CD8 T cells in Susac syndrome. From blood CD8+ and CD4+ T cells, TCR beta sequences were generated. It was with random hexamers that roughly 0.5 to 1 ug RNA was reverse transcribed. TCRdb recomputed calls from the immunoSEQ multiplex PCR reads with MiXCR, one row per CDR3 protein. The table records 130,000 or so distinct CDR3 sequences, about 95% of them present only once. Per the germline V gene, CDR1 is MDHEN and CDR2 is SYDVKM. V shed 6 bases and J shed 3 bases, with 17 bases lying between them. The CDR3 contains 15 residues. The chain joins TRBV28 to TRBJ1-2; D gene unclear. The sample taken for sequencing was CD4+ T cells from PBMCs. The TCR comes from a human donor in good health. CDR3 sequence reads: CASRPGWREYYGYTF. In DNA, the CDR3 is TGTGCCAGCAGACCTGGCTGGAGAGAATACTATGGCTACACCTTC.